The sequence of this TCR beta chain was determined in a study of radiotherapy plus CTLA-4 blockade in lung cancer. About the study: Approximately 18% of patients responded objectively, and approximately 31% achieved disease control. Broader study findings: Following radiotherapy plus ipilimumab, tumor-derived TCR clones expanded in the blood. Early shifts in blood T cell clones, with interferon-beta, reportedly predicted response best.

A word on this clone: The antigen is undetermined.

Data came from immunoSEQ multiplex PCR; TCRdb stores just in-frame clones and leaves some out. The table has around 80,000 clones, roughly 70% seen once. This TCR was recovered from a human donor with non-small cell lung cancer whose response to radiotherapy plus ipilimumab could not be evaluated. The input for sequencing was peripheral blood, taken from a patient treated with radiotherapy plus ipilimumab.

The CDR3 bases are TGTGCCAGCAGTGGCATAGGAAGCGCAGATACGCAGTATTTT. This encodes CASSGIGSADTQYF. The chain carries TRBV6-5 and TRBJ2-3; unclear D gene. The V and J ends lost 5 bases and 4 bases respectively, with 13 bases between them. CDR1 and CDR2 from the germline V gene are MNHEY and SVGAGI. There are 14 residues in the CDR3.